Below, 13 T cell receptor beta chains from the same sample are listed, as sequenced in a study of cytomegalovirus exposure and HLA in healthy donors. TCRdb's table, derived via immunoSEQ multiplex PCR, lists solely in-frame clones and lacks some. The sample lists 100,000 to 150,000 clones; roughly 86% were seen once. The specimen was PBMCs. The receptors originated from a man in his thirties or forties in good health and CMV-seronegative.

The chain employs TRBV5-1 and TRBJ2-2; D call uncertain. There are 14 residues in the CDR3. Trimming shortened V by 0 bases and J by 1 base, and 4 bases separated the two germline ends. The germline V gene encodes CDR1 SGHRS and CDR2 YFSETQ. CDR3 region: CASSLAVNTGELFF. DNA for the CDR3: TGCGCCAGCAGCTTGGCAGTGAACACCGGGGAGCTGTTTTTT.

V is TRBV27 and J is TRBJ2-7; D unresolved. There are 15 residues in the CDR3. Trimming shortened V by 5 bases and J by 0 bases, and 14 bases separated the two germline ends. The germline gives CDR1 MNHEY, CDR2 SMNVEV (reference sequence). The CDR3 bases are TGTGCCAGCAGTCCCGGCGGCAGCAACTCCTACGAGCAGTACTTC. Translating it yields CASSPGGSNSYEQYF.

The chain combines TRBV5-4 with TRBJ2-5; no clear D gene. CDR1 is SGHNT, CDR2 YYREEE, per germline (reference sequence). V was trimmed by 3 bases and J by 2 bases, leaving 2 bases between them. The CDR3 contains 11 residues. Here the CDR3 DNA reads TGTGCCAGCAGCTCACAAGAGACCCAGTACTTC. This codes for CASSSQETQYF.

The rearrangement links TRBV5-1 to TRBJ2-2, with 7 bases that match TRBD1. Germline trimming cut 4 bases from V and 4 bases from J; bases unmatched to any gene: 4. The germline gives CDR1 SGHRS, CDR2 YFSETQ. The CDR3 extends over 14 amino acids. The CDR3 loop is CASSPTGPTGELFF. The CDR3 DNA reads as TGCGCCAGCAGCCCGACAGGGCCCACCGGGGAGCTGTTTTTT.

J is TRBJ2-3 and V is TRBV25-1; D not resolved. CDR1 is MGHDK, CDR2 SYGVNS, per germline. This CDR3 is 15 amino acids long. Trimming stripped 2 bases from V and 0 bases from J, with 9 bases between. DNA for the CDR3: TGTGCCAGCAGTGAACACATTTCTAGCACAGATACGCAGTATTTT. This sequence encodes CASSEHISSTDTQYF.

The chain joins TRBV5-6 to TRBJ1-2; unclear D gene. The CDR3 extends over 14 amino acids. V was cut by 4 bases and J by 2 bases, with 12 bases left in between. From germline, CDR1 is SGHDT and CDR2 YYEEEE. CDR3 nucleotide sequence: TGTGCCAGCAGCCAATCTCAGAAGAACTATGGCTACACCTTC. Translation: CASSQSQKNYGYTF.

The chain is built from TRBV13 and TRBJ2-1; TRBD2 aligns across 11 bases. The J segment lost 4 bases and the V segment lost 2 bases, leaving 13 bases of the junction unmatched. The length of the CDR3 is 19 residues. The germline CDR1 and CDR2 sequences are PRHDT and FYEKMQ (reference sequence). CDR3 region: CASSLLAGGGSGSYNEQFF. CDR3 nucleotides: TGTGCCAGCAGCTTATTAGCGGGAGGGGGGAGTGGAAGTTACAATGAGCAGTTCTTC.

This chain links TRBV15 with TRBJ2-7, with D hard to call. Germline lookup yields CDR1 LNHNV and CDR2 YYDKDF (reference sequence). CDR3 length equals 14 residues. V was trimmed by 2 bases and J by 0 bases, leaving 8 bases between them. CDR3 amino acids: CATSRPELSYEQYF. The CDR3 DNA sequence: TGTGCCACCAGCAGACCCGAGCTCTCCTACGAGCAGTACTTC.

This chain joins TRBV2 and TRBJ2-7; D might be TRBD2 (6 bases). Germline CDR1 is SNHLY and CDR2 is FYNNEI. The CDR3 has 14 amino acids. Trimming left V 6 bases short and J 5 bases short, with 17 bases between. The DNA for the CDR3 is TGTGCCAGCAGAATATTTGGACGGGGGAACGAGCAGTACTTC. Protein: CASRIFGRGNEQYF.

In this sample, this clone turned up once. The DNA for the CDR3 is TGCGCCAGCAGCATCTTCCAGGGGGCTAACTACAATGAGCAGTTCTTC. It specifies CASSIFQGANYNEQFF. The gene calls are TRBV5-1 and TRBJ2-1, with TRBD1 matching over 8 bases. The CDR3 contains 16 residues. V was clipped by 4 bases and J by 3 bases; unmatched bases: 9. CDR1 is SGHRS, CDR2 YFSETQ, per germline.

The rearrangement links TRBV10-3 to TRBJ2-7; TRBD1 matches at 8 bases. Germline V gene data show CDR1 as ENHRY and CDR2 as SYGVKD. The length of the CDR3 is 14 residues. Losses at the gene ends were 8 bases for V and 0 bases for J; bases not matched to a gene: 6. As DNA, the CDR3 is TGTGCCATCCGCTTCGACAGGGGCTCCTACGAGCAGTACTTC. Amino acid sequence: CAIRFDRGSYEQYF.

The CDR3 is CASSDGQGGTPQHF. The CDR3 DNA reads as TGTGCCAGCAGCGACGGACAGGGAGGGACCCCCCAGCATTTT. The chain has TRBV7-6 and TRBJ1-5; TRBD1 matches 8 bases. Per the germline V gene, CDR1 is SGHVS and CDR2 is FNYEAQ. The CDR3 totals 14 residues. Losses at the gene ends were 5 bases for V and 10 bases for J; bases not matched to a gene: 10.

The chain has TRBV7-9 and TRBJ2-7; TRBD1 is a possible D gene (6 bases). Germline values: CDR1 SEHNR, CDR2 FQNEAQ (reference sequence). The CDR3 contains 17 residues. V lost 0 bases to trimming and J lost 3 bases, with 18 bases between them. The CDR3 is CASSLALAGALHYEQYF. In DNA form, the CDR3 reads TGTGCCAGCAGCTTAGCGCTAGCAGGGGCGCTCCACTACGAGCAGTACTTC. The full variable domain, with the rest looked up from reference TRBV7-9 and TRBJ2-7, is DTGVSQNPRHKITKRGQNVTFRCDPISEHNRLYWYRQTLGQGPEFLTYFQNEAQLEKSRLLSDRFSAERPKGSFSTLEIQRTEQGDSAMYLCASSLALAGALHYEQYFGPGTRLTVT.